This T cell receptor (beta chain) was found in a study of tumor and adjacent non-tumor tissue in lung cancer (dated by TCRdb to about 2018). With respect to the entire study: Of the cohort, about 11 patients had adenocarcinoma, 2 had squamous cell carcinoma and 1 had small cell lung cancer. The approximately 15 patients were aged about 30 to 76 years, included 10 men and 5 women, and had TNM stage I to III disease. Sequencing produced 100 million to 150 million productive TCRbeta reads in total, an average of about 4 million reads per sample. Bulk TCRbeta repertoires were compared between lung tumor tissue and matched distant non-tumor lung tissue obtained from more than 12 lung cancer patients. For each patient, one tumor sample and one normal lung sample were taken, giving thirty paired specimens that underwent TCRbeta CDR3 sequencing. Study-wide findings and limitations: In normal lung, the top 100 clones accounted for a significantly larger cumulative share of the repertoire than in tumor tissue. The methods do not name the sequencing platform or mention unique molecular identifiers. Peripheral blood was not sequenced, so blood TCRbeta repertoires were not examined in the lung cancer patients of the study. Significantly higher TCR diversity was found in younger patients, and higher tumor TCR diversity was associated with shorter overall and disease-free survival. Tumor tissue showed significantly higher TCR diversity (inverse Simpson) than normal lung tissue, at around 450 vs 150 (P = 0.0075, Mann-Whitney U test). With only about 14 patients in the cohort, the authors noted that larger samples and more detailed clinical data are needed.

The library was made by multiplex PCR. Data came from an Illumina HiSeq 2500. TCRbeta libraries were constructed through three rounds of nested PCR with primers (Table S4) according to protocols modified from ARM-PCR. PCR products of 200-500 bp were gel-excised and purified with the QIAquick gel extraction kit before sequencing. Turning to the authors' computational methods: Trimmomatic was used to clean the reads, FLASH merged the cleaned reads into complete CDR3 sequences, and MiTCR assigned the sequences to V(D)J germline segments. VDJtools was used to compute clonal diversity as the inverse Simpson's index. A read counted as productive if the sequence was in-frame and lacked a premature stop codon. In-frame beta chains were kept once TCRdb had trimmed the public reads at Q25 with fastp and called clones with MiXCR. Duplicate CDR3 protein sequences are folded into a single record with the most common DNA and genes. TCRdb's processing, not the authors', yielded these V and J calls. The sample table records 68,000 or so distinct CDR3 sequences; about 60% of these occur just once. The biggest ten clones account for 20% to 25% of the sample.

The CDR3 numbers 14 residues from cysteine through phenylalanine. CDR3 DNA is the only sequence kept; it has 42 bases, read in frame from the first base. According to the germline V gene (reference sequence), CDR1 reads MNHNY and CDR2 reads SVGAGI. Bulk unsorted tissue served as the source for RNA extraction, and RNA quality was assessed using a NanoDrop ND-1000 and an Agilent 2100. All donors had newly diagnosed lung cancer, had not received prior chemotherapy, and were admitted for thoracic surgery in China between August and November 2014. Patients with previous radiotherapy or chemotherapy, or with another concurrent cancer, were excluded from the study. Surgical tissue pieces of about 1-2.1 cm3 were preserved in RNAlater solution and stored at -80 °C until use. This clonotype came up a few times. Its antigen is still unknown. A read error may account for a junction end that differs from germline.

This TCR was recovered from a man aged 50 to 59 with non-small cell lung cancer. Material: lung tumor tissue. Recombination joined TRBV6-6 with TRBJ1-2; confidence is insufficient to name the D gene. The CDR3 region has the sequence CASTYSGSYYGYTF. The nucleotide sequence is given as TGTGCCAGCACTTACTCTGGTAGTTACTATGGCTACACCTTC.